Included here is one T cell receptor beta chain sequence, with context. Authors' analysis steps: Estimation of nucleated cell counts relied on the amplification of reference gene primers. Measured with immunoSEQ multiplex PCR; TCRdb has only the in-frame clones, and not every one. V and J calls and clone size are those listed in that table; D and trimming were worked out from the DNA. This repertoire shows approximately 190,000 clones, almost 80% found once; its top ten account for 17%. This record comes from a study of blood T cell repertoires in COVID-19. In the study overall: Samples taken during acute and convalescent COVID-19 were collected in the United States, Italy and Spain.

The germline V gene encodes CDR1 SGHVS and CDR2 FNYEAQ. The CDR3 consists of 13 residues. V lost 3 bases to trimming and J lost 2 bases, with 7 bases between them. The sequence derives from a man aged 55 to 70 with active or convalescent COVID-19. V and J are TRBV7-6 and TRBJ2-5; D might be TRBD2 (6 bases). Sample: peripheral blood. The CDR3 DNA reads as TGTGCCAGCAGCTTCGGAGGGCAAGAGACCCAGTACTTC. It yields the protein CASSFGGQETQYF.